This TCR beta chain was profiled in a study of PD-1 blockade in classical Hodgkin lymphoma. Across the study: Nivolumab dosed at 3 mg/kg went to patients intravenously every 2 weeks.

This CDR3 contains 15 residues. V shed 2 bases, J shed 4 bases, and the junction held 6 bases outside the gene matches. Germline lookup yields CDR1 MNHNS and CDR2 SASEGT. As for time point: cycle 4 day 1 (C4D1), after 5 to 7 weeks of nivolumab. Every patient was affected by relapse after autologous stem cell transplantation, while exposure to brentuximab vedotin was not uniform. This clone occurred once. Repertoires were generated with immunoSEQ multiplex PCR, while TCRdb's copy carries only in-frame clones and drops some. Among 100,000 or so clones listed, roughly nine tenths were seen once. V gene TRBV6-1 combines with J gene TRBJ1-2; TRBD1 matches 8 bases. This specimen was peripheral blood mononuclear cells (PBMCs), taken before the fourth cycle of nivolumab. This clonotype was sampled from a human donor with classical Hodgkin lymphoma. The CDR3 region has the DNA TGTGCCAGCAGTGAAACATTGGGGACAGGCTATGGCTACACCTTC. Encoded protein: CASSETLGTGYGYTF.